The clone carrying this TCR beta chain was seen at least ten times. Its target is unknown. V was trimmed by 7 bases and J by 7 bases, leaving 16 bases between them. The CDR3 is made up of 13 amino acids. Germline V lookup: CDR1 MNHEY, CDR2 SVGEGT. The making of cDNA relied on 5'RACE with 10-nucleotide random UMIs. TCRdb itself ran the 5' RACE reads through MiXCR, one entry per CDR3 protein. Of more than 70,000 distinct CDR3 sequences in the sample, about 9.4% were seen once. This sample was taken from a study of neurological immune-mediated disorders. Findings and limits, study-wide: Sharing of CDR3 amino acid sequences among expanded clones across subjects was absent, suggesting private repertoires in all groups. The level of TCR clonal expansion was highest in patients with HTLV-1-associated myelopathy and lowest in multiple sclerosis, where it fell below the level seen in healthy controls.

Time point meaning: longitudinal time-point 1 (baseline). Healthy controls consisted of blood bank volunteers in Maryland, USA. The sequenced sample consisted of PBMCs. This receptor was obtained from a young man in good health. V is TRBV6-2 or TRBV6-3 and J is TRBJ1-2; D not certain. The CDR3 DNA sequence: TGTGCCAGCACATCGACTGACCTGCCTGGCTACACCTTC. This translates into CASTSTDLPGYTF.